In its sample, the clone carrying this T cell receptor beta chain was seen a few times. Its cognate antigen is unknown. This sample stems from a study of T-cell memory formation after mild COVID-19. Study-level points and caveats: Certain responding clones were present in pre-infection memory, suggesting participation of cross-reactive memory. Later expanders leaned CD4+, whereas clones that contracted between day 15 and 85 were balanced CD4/CD8.

Using constant-segment primers, 5'RACE produced TCR alpha and TCR beta cDNA libraries carrying sample barcodes and UMIs. TCRdb independently ran MiXCR on the 5' RACE reads; one entry per CDR3 protein. This sample has around 300,000 distinct CDR3 sequences, with roughly 19% found just once. The V gene's germline CDR1 is SGHDT and CDR2 YYEEEE. The V gene end was trimmed by 6 bases and the J gene end by 3 bases; junction bases not matched to a gene: 11. CDR3 length equals 15 residues. The chain uses TRBV5-6 and TRBJ2-7, with 8 bases identical to TRBD1. This receptor was obtained from a man between 18 and 35 years old who had mild COVID-19 (a few samples of this study predate the infection). Cell type and time point are not known. Sequencing used PBMCs or a T cell subset sorted from them (not recorded which). The CDR3 DNA reads as TGTGCCAGCACCGGCCCCCCCGGGACAGGCTACGAGCAGTACTTC. As protein: CASTGPPGTGYEQYF.